The 19 T cell receptor beta chains below come from one sample, sequenced in a study of low-dose radiotherapy and immunotherapy resistance in tumors. With TRAV- and TRBV-specific primers, first-strand cDNA was made, covering the alpha and beta chains. A roughly 21-cycle PCR with a constant-region primer and V-primer adapter amplified TCRs. TCRdb used MiXCR to reprocess the reads, holding one entry per CDR3 protein. The data hold 60,000 to 75,000 distinct CDR3 sequences, with about a quarter observed a single time. Time point in this sample: before trial treatment. The sample here was PBMCs, taken before treatment. These receptors were collected from a male donor with rectosigmoid adenocarcinoma.

This clonotype showed up many times. The rearrangement joins TRBV5-5 to TRBJ1-1, with D unclear. The CDR3 runs 14 residues. Trimming shortened V by 1 base and J by 1 base, and 8 bases separated the two germline ends. Germline V lookup: CDR1 SGHKS, CDR2 YYEKEE (reference sequence). CDR3 in DNA: TGTGCCAGCAGCTTGAGGCAGGAGAACACTGAAGCTTTCTTT. It encodes CASSLRQENTEAFF.

Remarks on this clonotype: A single base is all that separates this from a far larger clone, so a read error is likely. As DNA, the CDR3 is TGTGCCAGCAGTTCCGGGGGGGCCGAGCAAAACAATGAGCAGTACTTC. This translates into CASSSGGAEQNNEQYF. V is TRBV28 and J is TRBJ2-4; 8 bases agree with TRBD2. Per germline, CDR1 MDHEN and CDR2 SYDVKM. The V segment lost 4 bases and the J segment 13 bases; nucleotides outside the gene matches: 18. The CDR3 is 16 residues long. Full variable domain (outside the CDR3, taken from reference TRBV28 and TRBJ2-4): DVKVTQSSRYLVKRTGEKVFLECVQDMDHENMFWYRQDPGLGLRLIYFSYDVKMKEKGDIPEGYSVSREKKERFSLILESASTNQTSMYLCASSSGGAEQNNEQYFGAGTRLSVL.

This clonotype was recorded many times. V is TRBV28 and J is TRBJ1-5; 7 bases align to TRBD1. The ends lost 2 bases at V and 4 bases at J; junction bases unmatched: 11. The CDR3 length is 17 residues. Germline values: CDR1 MDHEN, CDR2 SYDVKM. The DNA of the CDR3 is TGTGCCAGCAGTTTACCGACAGGGCGGCAAGGTAATCAGCCCCAGCATTTT. Translating it yields CASSLPTGRQGNQPQHF.

This clonotype was observed at least ten times. The rearrangement uses TRBV2 and TRBJ2-5, with no clear D. The CDR3 extends over 13 amino acids. V was shortened by 4 bases and J by 4 bases, with 10 bases between the two germline ends. Germline V gene data show CDR1 as SNHLY and CDR2 as FYNNEI. The CDR3 protein is CASSGPYRETQYF. The CDR3 region has the DNA TGTGCCAGCAGTGGACCCTACAGAGAGACCCAGTACTTC. The full variable domain, its missing parts supplied by reference TRBV2 and TRBJ2-5, is EPEVTQTPSHQVTQMGQEVILRCVPISNHLYFYWYRQILGQKVEFLVSFYNNEISEKSEIFDDQFSVERPDGSNFTLKIRSTKLEDSAMYFCASSGPYRETQYFGPGTRLLVL.

This clonotype showed up many times. This chain links TRBV28 with TRBJ1-2; the D gene is possibly TRBD1 (5 bases). The CDR3 runs 15 residues. From germline, CDR1 is MDHEN and CDR2 SYDVKM. V gave up 5 bases and J gave up 4 bases, with 17 bases separating them. The CDR3 is CASSPLDGGSYGYTF. CDR3 nucleotides: TGTGCCAGCAGTCCCCTGGACGGGGGGAGCTATGGCTACACCTTC.

This clonotype was seen ten or more times. This chain joins TRBV5-1 and TRBJ2-3; D is undetermined. CDR1 is SGHRS and CDR2 is YFSETQ in the germline V gene. Trimming pared 0 bases from V and 6 bases from J, leaving 5 bases between. The length of the CDR3 is 12 residues. The CDR3 is CASSLDRDTQYF. CDR3 coding DNA: TGCGCCAGCAGCTTGGACCGGGATACGCAGTATTTT. Filled out from reference TRBV5-1 and TRBJ2-3, the complete variable domain reads KAGVTQTPRYLIKTRGQQVTLSCSPISGHRSVSWYQQTPGQGLQFLFEYFSETQRNKGNFPGRFSGRQFSNSRSEMNVSTLELGDSALYLCASSLDRDTQYFGPGTRLTVL.

On this clonotype: Only one base separates this from a far larger clonotype, so it likely reflects a read error. The rearrangement uses TRBV27 and TRBJ2-1; 9 bases are shared with TRBD2. Germline V gene sequence: CDR1 MNHEY, CDR2 SMNVEV (reference sequence). The CDR3 runs to 19 residues. DNA of the CDR3: TGTGCCACCAGTGACCCCACCCAGGGCTCTAGCGGGAAGTTCGATGAGCAGTTCTTC. This gives the protein CATSDPTQGSSGKFDEQFF.

This clonotype was counted ten times or more. The chain combines TRBV5-1 with TRBJ2-3; perhaps D is TRBD1 or TRBD2 (5 bases each). The CDR3 is 14 residues long. The ends were cut back, 0 bases at V and 4 bases at J, with 9 bases in the middle. Germline-derived CDR1 and CDR2 are SGHRS and YFSETQ. The CDR3 reads CASSLERGADTQYF. The CDR3 DNA reads TGCGCCAGCAGCTTGGAGAGGGGTGCAGATACGCAGTATTTT.

As regards this clonotype: The junction and the germline gene differ at one end; a read error may be behind it. The chain couples TRBV4-1 to TRBJ2-7; D remains ambiguous. Looked up from germline, CDR1 is MGHRA and CDR2 is YSYEKL. This CDR3 spans 13 amino acids. CDR3 sequence (DNA): TGTGCCAGCAGCCAACCCCCCGACCGCGAGCAGTACTTC. It translates to CASSQPPDREQYF.

The J gene is TRBJ1-1, the V gene TRBV7-2; 7 bases line up with TRBD1. V gave up 3 bases and J gave up 4 bases; unmatched junction bases: 8. This CDR3 contains 15 residues. Germline V gene sequence: CDR1 SGHTA, CDR2 FQGNSA. CDR3 sequence (DNA): TGTGCCAGCAGCTTGCTCCCAGGGGGAAGCACTGAAGCTTTCTTT. Residues: CASSLLPGGSTEAFF.

This clonotype was observed at least ten times. The CDR3 region is CSVQGNYEQYF. The CDR3 bases are TGCAGCGTTCAAGGGAACTACGAGCAGTACTTC. The chain combines TRBV29-1 with TRBJ2-7; D unclear. This CDR3 is built from 11 residues. V lost 5 bases to trimming and J lost 3 bases, with 8 bases between them. Germline loops: CDR1 SQVTM, CDR2 ANQGSEA.

The table lists this clonotype with a count of one. This sequence joins TRBV5-4 and TRBJ1-3; unclear D gene. Germline V gene lookup returns CDR1 SGHNT and CDR2 YYREEE (reference sequence). This CDR3 is 16 amino acids long. Between the trimmed V and J ends, which lost 1 base and 0 bases, there was a span of 11 bases. CDR3: CASSLRRRDSGNTIYF. In DNA, the CDR3 is TGTGCCAGCAGCTTGAGGCGGAGGGACTCTGGAAACACCATATATTTT.

V is TRBV6-1 and J is TRBJ2-5; no clear D gene. Trimming pared 7 bases from V and 2 bases from J, leaving 11 bases between. This CDR3 is built from 13 residues. Germline CDR1 is MNHNS and CDR2 is SASEGT. Written as DNA, the CDR3 is TGTGCCAGCACGGGCCCGTGGCAAGAGACCCAGTACTTC. Protein product: CASTGPWQETQYF.

This clonotype was picked up a small number of times. The chain has TRBV7-2 and TRBJ2-7; 8 nucleotides match TRBD1. The junction had 7 bases not matched to a gene; V was cut back by 3 bases and J by 3 bases. Germline V gene sequence: CDR1 SGHTA, CDR2 FQGNSA. The CDR3 consists of 15 residues. CDR3 bases: TGTGCCAGCAGCTTGGAGGACAGGGAGGTCTACGAGCAGTACTTC. Protein sequence: CASSLEDREVYEQYF. The variable domain in full, with the rest retrieved from reference TRBV7-2 and TRBJ2-7, is GAGVSQSPSNKVTEKGKDVELRCDPISGHTALYWYRQSLGQGLEFLIYFQGNSAPDKSGLPSDRFSAERTGGSVSTLTIQRTQQEDSAVYLCASSLEDREVYEQYFGPGTRLTVT.

This clonotype was recorded at least ten times. The rearrangement links TRBV20-1 to TRBJ2-1; TRBD2 agrees at 9 bases. CDR1 is DFQATT, CDR2 SNEGSKA, per germline (reference sequence). CDR3 length: 15 residues. J lost 8 bases, V lost 2 bases, and 10 bases had no gene match. The CDR3 spells CSARLGTSIGDEQFF. The CDR3 DNA follows: TGCAGTGCTAGACTCGGGACTAGCATCGGCGATGAGCAGTTCTTC.

Many counts were recorded for this clonotype. The chain combines TRBV7-2 with TRBJ2-5, with D possibly matching TRBD2 (6 bases). V gave up 0 bases and J gave up 1 base, with 18 bases separating them. The V gene's germline CDR1 is SGHTA and CDR2 FQGNSA. CDR3 size: 18 residues. CDR3 coding DNA: TGTGCCAGCAGCTTAGCGGGAGGAGGCGTAGGGAGCCAAGAGACCCAGTACTTC. Translating gives CASSLAGGGVGSQETQYF. Full variable domain (outside the CDR3, taken from reference TRBV7-2 and TRBJ2-5): GAGVSQSPSNKVTEKGKDVELRCDPISGHTALYWYRQSLGQGLEFLIYFQGNSAPDKSGLPSDRFSAERTGGSVSTLTIQRTQQEDSAVYLCASSLAGGGVGSQETQYFGPGTRLLVL.

Notes on this clonotype: This likely stems from a read error, as it lies one base from a far larger clone. The rearrangement joins TRBV28 to TRBJ2-5; 16 bases are a match to TRBD2. The ends lost 5 bases at V and 11 bases at J; junction bases unmatched: 17. CDR3 length: 18 residues. Per the germline V gene, CDR1 is MDHEN and CDR2 is SYDVKM. The CDR3 loop is CASSPGLAGGSSYNEQYF. The CDR3 region has the DNA TGTGCCAGCAGTCCGGGACTAGCGGGAGGGAGCTCCTACAATGAGCAGTACTTC.

A remark on this clonotype: At one boundary the junction diverges from the germline segment, which might be a read error. The rearrangement uses TRBV27 and TRBJ2-7, with 9 positions matching TRBD1. Germline assignment: CDR1 MNHEY and CDR2 SMNVEV (reference sequence). The CDR3 has 14 residues. CDR3 coding DNA: TGTGTCAGCAGTTTAGGCGGGACAGGGAACGAGCAGTACTTC. This encodes CVSSLGGTGNEQYF.

This clonotype was picked up many times. V and J are TRBV12-3 or TRBV12-4 and TRBJ1-4; TRBD1 agrees at 12 bases. The V segment lost 4 bases and the J segment 7 bases; nucleotides outside the gene matches: 10. The CDR3 length is 17 residues. Here the CDR3 DNA reads TGTGCCAGCAGTTCGGGACAGGGGGCCGGTTTTGTTGAAAAACTGTTTTTT. Amino acids: CASSSGQGAGFVEKLFF.